In this sample, the clone carrying this T cell receptor beta chain turned up once. Its antigen is not known. Clones were read by immunoSEQ multiplex PCR, and TCRdb kept only the in-frame ones, dropping some. The repertoire consists of approximately 77,000 clones, with approximately 90% occurring once and the leading ten covering approximately 10%. These data are taken from a study of OX40 agonist ivuxolimab in advanced cancers. Study in general: Partial responses, seen in three patients, involved one hepatocellular carcinoma and two cutaneous melanomas. General study points: The work left the antigen specificity of expanded peripheral T cells undetermined. More expanded clones were seen, on average, in CD8+ T cells than in CD4+.

From germline, CDR1 is MNHEY and CDR2 SMNVEV (reference sequence). The CDR3 extends over 13 amino acids. The trim removed 6 bases at V and 8 bases at J, leaving 8 bases unmatched. The sequencing used CD4+ or CD8+ T cells sorted from blood, collected in a trial of the OX40 agonist ivuxolimab. This TCR was sampled from an adult with an advanced solid tumor such as melanoma, head and neck, liver or kidney cancer. The chain is built from TRBV27 and TRBJ2-3; 7 bases map to TRBD2. The CDR3 loop is CASRGGSEGTQYF. DNA for the CDR3: TGTGCCAGCAGGGGAGGGTCGGAGGGTACGCAGTATTTT.